This TCR beta chain was found in a study of PD-1 blockade in mismatch repair-deficient tumors. Study conclusions and caveats: Tumor-resident clones, often undetectable pretreatment in blood, expanded then contracted after pembrolizumab.

Produced via immunoSEQ multiplex PCR; TCRdb's table is partial and in-frame only. Among under 15,000 clones listed, roughly 82% were seen once. CDR3 length equals 18 residues. The germline V and J ends were trimmed by 5 bases and 0 bases, with 17 bases remaining between them. Germline V gene data show CDR1 as MGHDK and CDR2 as SYGVNS. Comments on this clone: Its specificity is unknown.

The chain combines TRBV25-1 with TRBJ2-6; the D gene is possibly TRBD2 (5 bases). Sample: PBMCs, taken roughly 15 weeks after starting pembrolizumab. The TCR was taken from an adult with mismatch repair-deficient cancer. In DNA form, the CDR3 reads TGTGCCAGCAGTTCCCCGGAAGGACTGGCCTCTGGGGCCAACGTCCTGACTTTC. Translation: CASSSPEGLASGANVLTF.